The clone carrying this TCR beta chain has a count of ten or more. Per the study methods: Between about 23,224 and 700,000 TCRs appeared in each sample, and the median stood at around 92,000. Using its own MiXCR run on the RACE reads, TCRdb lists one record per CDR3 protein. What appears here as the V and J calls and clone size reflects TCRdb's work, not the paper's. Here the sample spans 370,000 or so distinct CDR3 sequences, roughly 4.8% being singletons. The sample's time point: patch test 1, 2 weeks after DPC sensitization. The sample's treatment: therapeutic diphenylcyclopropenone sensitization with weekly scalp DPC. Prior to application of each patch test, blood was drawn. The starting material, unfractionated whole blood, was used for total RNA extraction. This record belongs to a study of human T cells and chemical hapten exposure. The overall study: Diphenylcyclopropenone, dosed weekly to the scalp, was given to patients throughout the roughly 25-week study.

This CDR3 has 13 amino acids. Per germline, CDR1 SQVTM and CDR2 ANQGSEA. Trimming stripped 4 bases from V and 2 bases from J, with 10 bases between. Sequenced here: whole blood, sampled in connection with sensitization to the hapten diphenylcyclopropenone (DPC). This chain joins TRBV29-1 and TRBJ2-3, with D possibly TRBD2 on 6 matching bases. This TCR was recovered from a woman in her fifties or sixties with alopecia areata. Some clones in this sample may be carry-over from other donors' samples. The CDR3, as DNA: TGCAGCGTTGCAACGGGGGTCACAGATACGCAGTATTTT. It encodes CSVATGVTDTQYF.